Listed below are T cell receptor beta chains from one sample, sequenced in a study of control samples from healthy donors and cancer patients. TCRdb's table, derived via immunoSEQ multiplex PCR, lists solely in-frame clones and lacks some. Counted here are 150,000 to 200,000 clones, roughly 90% occurring once; the ten biggest clones make up about 11%. The sequencing sample was made of blood. The receptors were sampled from a young man in good health. The CDR3 runs from the conserved cysteine through the conserved F or W. Each record gives: V gene, clone size, D gene, J gene, CDR3 protein, CDR3 DNA. D genes are given only for firm matches. Part of the rows lack a size; the others show once, few, many or a class for expanded clones.

TRBV18,.,.,TRBJ2-1,CASKTEGASTNEQFF,TGTGCCAGCAAAACGGAGGGTGCCTCTACAAATGAGCAGTTCTTC
TRBV2,few,TRBD1,TRBJ2-4,CASRDRGRIIQYF,TGTGCCAGCCGGGACAGGGGGCGCATCATTCAGTACTTC
TRBV7-3,few,.,TRBJ1-3,CASSLTDSGNTIYF,TGTGCCAGCAGCTTGACGGACTCTGGAAACACCATATATTTT
TRBV24-1,.,.,TRBJ2-3,CATRAGLNDKVTDTQYF,TGTGCCACCAGGGCTGGGCTGAATGACAAGGTCACAGATACGCAGTATTTT
TRBV6-5,.,.,TRBJ2-4,CASSYTSQGQNIQYF,TGTGCCAGCAGTTACACATCTCAGGGCCAAAACATTCAGTACTTC
TRBV10-3,.,.,TRBJ2-7,CAIRVGQDYEQYF,TGTGCCATCAGGGTCGGACAAGACTACGAGCAGTACTTC
TRBV6-4,.,TRBD2,TRBJ2-5,CASSDSTGLAAPGRETQYF,TGTGCCAGCAGTGACTCGACAGGACTAGCGGCGCCCGGGAGAGAGACCCAGTACTTC
TRBV9,few,.,TRBJ2-7,CASSFGDEQYF,TGTGCCAGCAGCTTTGGGGACGAGCAGTACTTC
TRBV2,.,.,TRBJ1-1,CASALLGMNTEAFF,TGTGCCAGCGCCCTTCTAGGGATGAACACTGAAGCTTTCTTT
TRBV6-5,.,.,TRBJ2-2,CASSIQRDSHGLFF,TGTGCCAGCTCAATCCAAAGGGACTCCCACGGGCTGTTTTTT
TRBV3-1/TRBV3-2,once,TRBD1,TRBJ1-6,CASSQLPGQGNSPLHF,TGTGCCAGCAGCCAACTTCCTGGACAGGGGAATTCACCCCTCCACTTT
TRBV11-1,.,TRBD1,TRBJ2-2,CASSRGRTGGPGELFF,TGTGCCAGCAGCCGGGGCAGGACAGGGGGCCCCGGGGAGCTGTTTTTT
TRBV6-5,.,.,TRBJ1-5,CASNPTGSNQPQHF,TGTGCCAGCAACCCCACAGGTAGCAATCAGCCCCAGCATTTT
TRBV4-1,once,TRBD1,TRBJ1-6,CASSQAGTVRNSPLHF,TGCGCCAGCAGCCAGGCCGGGACAGTAAGAAATTCACCCCTCCACTTT
TRBV19,.,.,TRBJ1-2,CASVGVGYGYTF,TGTGCCAGTGTAGGGGTTGGCTATGGCTACACCTTC
TRBV27,.,.,TRBJ2-7,CASGTAGTRYEQYF,TGTGCCAGCGGTACGGCCGGGACAAGATACGAGCAGTACTTC
TRBV24-1,.,.,TRBJ2-1,CATSATPQGPYSYNEQFF,TGTGCCACCAGTGCCACTCCCCAGGGTCCCTACTCCTACAATGAGCAGTTCTTC
TRBV4-1,once,.,TRBJ2-1,CASSPTRGENEQFF,TGCGCCAGCAGCCCCACAAGAGGGGAAAATGAGCAGTTCTTC
TRBV6-5,.,.,TRBJ2-1,CASSPNRDFNNEQFF,TGTGCCAGCAGTCCTAACCGGGATTTTAACAATGAGCAGTTCTTC
TRBV7-9,.,.,TRBJ2-6,CASSLGAGANVLTF,TGTGCCAGCAGCTTAGGGGCTGGGGCCAACGTCCTGACTTTC
TRBV19,once,.,TRBJ1-1,CASSIGPFEAFF,TGTGCCAGTAGTATAGGACCTTTTGAAGCTTTCTTT
TRBV18,.,TRBD2,TRBJ2-5,CASSPRLAGEGQETQYF,TGTGCCAGCTCACCCAGGCTAGCGGGAGAAGGGCAAGAGACCCAGTACTTC
TRBV29-1,.,.,TRBJ1-4,CSVEDPTTNEKLFF,TGCAGCGTTGAAGATCCGACGACTAATGAAAAACTGTTTTTT
TRBV6-5,.,TRBD1,TRBJ1-2,CASKGTAQWNYGYTF,TGTGCCAGCAAAGGGACAGCGCAGTGGAACTATGGCTACACCTTC
TRBV5-1,.,.,TRBJ1-4,CASSLTGRTNEKLFF,TGCGCCAGCAGCTTAACAGGGAGAACTAATGAAAAACTGTTTTTT
TRBV29-1,.,.,TRBJ2-1,CSVASRLSYNEQFF,TGCAGCGTCGCCAGTCGCCTCTCCTACAATGAGCAGTTCTTC
TRBV28,once,.,TRBJ1-4,CASSYSGLTNEKLFF,TGTGCCAGCAGTTACTCAGGACTAACTAATGAAAAACTGTTTTTT
TRBV30,.,.,TRBJ1-5,CAWGGKGVRNQPQHF,TGTGCCTGGGGGGGAAAGGGAGTTCGCAATCAGCCCCAGCATTTT